This TCR beta chain was sequenced for a study of blood T cell repertoires in COVID-19 (dated by TCRdb to the early 2020s). For the study in its entirety: Collaborator samples came from the United States, Italy and Spain and covered acute and convalescent phases of COVID-19. Sample metadata almost always included a de-identified subject ID, COVID-19 status, age in years and sex. The prospective study material was composed of cDNA or gDNA derived from T cells, B-cell-depleted T cells, or PBMCs. The dataset comprised deeply sampled blood TCRbeta repertoires from subjects exposed to, actively infected with, or recovered from COVID-19. The samples were drawn from the first 160 participants of the ongoing ImmuneRACE study and from more than 1,000 subjects provided by 6 global collaborators. Where available, HLA class I and class II types were taken from metadata supplied by the sample provider and were not determined by assay-based typing. The repertoires were released in a freely available public database intended as a resource for research on the immune response to SARS-CoV-2.

With respect to this clone: This receptor's antigen is unknown. No base quality information exists; no much larger clone differs at one position.

TCRbeta CDR3 regions were amplified from genomic DNA using the immunoSEQ Assay, a bias-controlled multiplex PCR. The paper's data handling went like this. The number of nucleated cells in each sample was estimated by amplification of reference gene primers within the assay. To quantify the absolute abundance of each unique TCRbeta CDR3 rearrangement, sequence reads were collapsed and filtered. For each sample, productive Simpson clonality was calculated by taking the square root of Simpson's diversity index across productive rearrangements. TCRdb took over this immuneACCESS table, retaining in-frame rearrangements with V and J assigned. Such tables are incomplete; in checked studies, under half of the missing clones stem from an unresolved V gene, and the remainder is unexplained. That table gives V, J and clone size, and the DNA gave D and trimming. The sample table shows about 220,000 clones, and 65% to 85% are seen once. Roughly 2.3% of the sample comes from the top ten.

CDR1 and CDR2 are drawn from the germline V gene (reference sequence): SGHNT, YYREEE. V is clipped by 3 bases and J by 4 bases, and the sequence between their germline boundaries is 13 bases long. Inclusive of the bounding cysteine and phenylalanine, the CDR3 is 14 residues long. CDR3 DNA only is kept here, 42 bases in frame from base 1. Overall study outcomes, separate from this receptor: How much clinical and demographic metadata was included differed by source and by participant, and the metadata was provided uncurated.

Each collaborating institution followed its own protocols to collect whole blood in K2EDTA tubes. Collaborator samples were shipped for TCRbeta analysis as frozen whole blood, isolated PBMCs, or DNA extracted from either sample type. The sample taken for sequencing was peripheral blood. This chain is built from TRBV5-4 and TRBJ1-1, with the D gene not confidently named. The TCR was taken from a woman aged 55-69 years with acute or convalescent COVID-19. The CDR3 here reads CASSSVRGSTEAFF. The nucleotide sequence reads TGTGCCAGCAGCTCCGTTCGAGGGTCCACTGAAGCTTTCTTT.